These 32 T cell receptor beta chains originate from one sample sequenced in a study of Graves' ophthalmopathy and Graves' hyperthyroidism. RNA transcripts were the source from which TCR beta CDR3 regions were amplified. Amplification began with first-round RT-PCR using HTBI primers, then second-round multiplex PCR was performed. TCRdb re-called the multiplex PCR reads through MiXCR, storing one row per CDR3 protein. The profile shows about 370,000 distinct CDR3 sequences, around 16% of them singletons. Specimen: peripheral blood. These receptors came from a woman aged 18-30 years with Graves' ophthalmopathy.

This clonotype has at least ten counts. This sequence joins TRBV10-1 and TRBJ2-7; TRBD2 matches at 8 bases. The CDR3 length is 15 residues. Germline CDR1 reads WNHNN; CDR2 reads SYGVQD (reference sequence). V shed 2 bases, J shed 3 bases, and the junction held 6 bases outside the gene matches. Written as DNA, the CDR3 is TGCGCCAGCAGTGAGGGTCGGGGGGGTTTCTACGAGCAGTACTTC. Its translation is CASSEGRGGFYEQYF.

This rearrangement joins TRBV28 to TRBJ2-7; TRBD1 or TRBD2 may be the D gene (6 bases each). Looked up from germline, CDR1 is MDHEN and CDR2 is SYDVKM. Deletions cut 2 bases from V and 3 bases from J, with 17 bases between. CDR3 size: 16 residues. CDR3 coding DNA: TGTGCCAGCAGTTTAGGCGGGACAACCCAACACTACGAGCAGTACTTC. Encoded protein: CASSLGGTTQHYEQYF.

Ten or more counts support this clonotype. This sequence joins TRBV9 and TRBJ1-3; D possibly corresponds to TRBD1 (5 bases). Germline CDR1 and CDR2: SGDLS and YYNGEE. V lost 7 bases and J 7 bases, leaving 15 bases between the germline ends. The CDR3 has 13 amino acids. CDR3 loop: CASCQDGGNTIYF. The CDR3 bases are TGTGCCAGCTGCCAGGACGGGGGGAACACCATATATTTT. The complete variable domain, with remaining parts taken from reference TRBV9 and TRBJ1-3, reads DSGVTQTPKHLITATGQRVTLRCSPRSGDLSVYWYQQSLDQGLQFLIQYYNGEERAKGNILERFSAQQFPDLHSELNLSSLELGDSALYFCASCQDGGNTIYFGEGSWLTVV.

There are many counts of this clonotype. The chain is built from TRBV11-2 and TRBJ2-1; 7 bases match TRBD1. The ends lost 6 bases at V and 9 bases at J; junction bases unmatched: 8. CDR3 length: 13 amino acids. CDR1 is SGHAT, CDR2 FQNNGV, per germline. The CDR3 DNA reads TGTGCCAGCAGTTTAACAGGGGACACTGAGCAGTTCTTC. Translated, it gives CASSLTGDTEQFF.

This chain connects TRBV12-3 or TRBV12-4 to TRBJ2-5; possible D gene TRBD1, 5 bases. This CDR3 spans 18 amino acids. Trimming pared 0 bases from V and 5 bases from J, leaving 22 bases between. CDR3 amino acids: CASSLAPGKDTVEETQYF. The CDR3 DNA is TGTGCCAGCAGTTTAGCGCCGGGTAAGGACACCGTAGAGGAGACCCAGTACTTC.

The V call is TRBV12-3 or TRBV12-4, the J call TRBJ1-1; 8 bases align to TRBD1. CDR3 size: 14 residues. J was trimmed by 5 bases and V by 5 bases; bases with no gene match: 7. The CDR3 region is CASSQGAVDTEAFF. The CDR3 DNA reads as TGTGCCAGCAGTCAGGGGGCGGTAGATACTGAAGCTTTCTTT.

The gene calls are TRBV28 and TRBJ1-5; D is possibly TRBD1 (6 bases). Trimming stripped 4 bases from V and 5 bases from J, with 12 bases between. CDR1 and CDR2 from the germline V gene are MDHEN and SYDVKM. This CDR3 contains 14 residues. The CDR3 is CASSSTGSHQPQHF. The CDR3 coding sequence is TGTGCCAGCAGTTCCACAGGGAGCCATCAGCCCCAGCATTTT.

This clonotype was counted ten times or more. V and J are TRBV6-2 or TRBV6-3 and TRBJ2-5; 8 nucleotides agree with TRBD2. The germline V gene has CDR1 MNHEY and CDR2 SVGEGT. With V trimmed by 9 bases and J by 1 base, 10 bases remained unmatched. The CDR3 contains 15 residues. CDR3: CASLAGPGVQETQYF. CDR3 in DNA: TGTGCCAGTTTAGCGGGACCCGGGGTCCAAGAGACCCAGTACTTC.

This clonotype was seen repeatedly, ten times or more. The genes are TRBV29-1 and TRBJ1-2, with D possibly being TRBD1 (5 bases). The CDR3 is 18 amino acids. Germline values: CDR1 SQVTM, CDR2 ANQGSEA. V lost 0 bases to trimming and J lost 5 bases, with 25 bases between them. The chain's CDR3 is CSVEDFGDDPSNDYGYTF. CDR3 nucleotide sequence: TGCAGCGTTGAAGATTTCGGGGACGATCCGTCTAATGATTATGGCTACACCTTC.

This clonotype was seen many times. V and J are TRBV19 and TRBJ2-2; 12 positions match TRBD2. From germline, CDR1 is LNHDA and CDR2 SQIVND (reference sequence). The junction had 6 bases not matched to a gene; V was cut back by 6 bases and J by 4 bases. The CDR3 spans 16 residues. The CDR3 protein is CASRLAGGHFTGELFF. CDR3 coding DNA: TGTGCCAGTAGACTAGCGGGAGGCCACTTCACCGGGGAGCTGTTTTTT.

This clonotype was seen repeatedly, ten times or more. This sequence joins TRBV7-2 and TRBJ2-7; D not resolved. There are 14 residues in the CDR3. Germline assignment: CDR1 SGHTA and CDR2 FQGNSA. Trimming stripped 5 bases from V and 0 bases from J, with 11 bases between. In DNA, the CDR3 is TGTGCCAGCAGCCGAACGACGGCCTCCTACGAGCAGTACTTC. It is translated as CASSRTTASYEQYF.

In this sample, this clonotype turned up many times. The genes are TRBV6-2 or TRBV6-3 and TRBJ1-1; D ambiguous. Germline V CDR1 and CDR2: MNHEY, SVGEGT. Trimming took 5 bases from V and 0 from J, leaving 13 bases between them. The CDR3 is 15 amino acids. The CDR3 region is CASSDPRVMNTEAFF. The CDR3 DNA is TGTGCCAGCAGTGACCCCAGAGTAATGAACACTGAAGCTTTCTTT.

The table lists this clonotype with a few counts. The rearrangement links TRBV28 to TRBJ2-5; possible D gene TRBD2, 5 bases. CDR1 and CDR2 from the germline V gene are MDHEN and SYDVKM. CDR3 length equals 14 residues. V was trimmed by 3 bases and J by 5 bases, leaving 13 bases between them. CDR3 nucleotide sequence: TGTGCCAGCAGTTTCGGGTCACCGGGGGAGACCCAGTACTTC. It encodes CASSFGSPGETQYF.

This clonotype was recorded a few times. The chain uses TRBV19 and TRBJ2-7, with D maybe TRBD1 (7 bases). The CDR3 extends over 13 amino acids. The germline V and J ends were trimmed by 3 bases and 6 bases, with 12 bases remaining between them. The germline V gene has CDR1 LNHDA and CDR2 SQIVND (reference sequence). This CDR3 reads CASSMAGGGEQYF. The CDR3 DNA reads as TGTGCCAGTAGTATGGCAGGGGGAGGCGAGCAGTACTTC.

This clonotype was recorded many times. This sequence joins TRBV6-2 or TRBV6-3 and TRBJ2-3; 8 nucleotides agree with TRBD1. Losses at the gene ends were 6 bases for V and 2 bases for J; bases not matched to a gene: 7. Germline CDR1 reads MNHEY; CDR2 reads SVGEGT. The CDR3 length is 15 residues. The CDR3 loop reads CASSLQGGPTDTQYF. The CDR3 DNA sequence: TGTGCCAGCAGCCTACAGGGGGGACCCACAGATACGCAGTATTTT.

In this sample, this clonotype turned up many times. The chain has TRBV28 and TRBJ2-7, with 11 bases identical to TRBD1. V gave up 5 bases and J gave up 4 bases; unmatched junction bases: 7. This CDR3 spans 15 amino acids. CDR1 and CDR2 (germline): MDHEN, SYDVKM. The CDR3 coding sequence is TGTGCCAGCAGTCCCTCCGGGACAGGGGGGTACGAGCAGTACTTC. It yields the protein CASSPSGTGGYEQYF.

Note on this clonotype: This may be a read error: a much more frequent sequence differs by one nucleotide. This chain joins TRBV7-8 and TRBJ2-6; 8 nucleotides agree with TRBD1. Germline V gene lookup returns CDR1 SGHVS and CDR2 FQNEAQ. The CDR3 has 17 amino acids. CDR3 region: CASSHWTGSSGANALTF. CDR3 nucleotides: TGTGCCAGCAGCCACTGGACAGGGAGCTCTGGGGCCAACGCCCTGACTTTC.

In this sample, this clonotype turned up many times. The rearrangement joins TRBV24-1 to TRBJ2-2, with 10 bases that match TRBD1. In germline, CDR1 is KGHDR, CDR2 SFDVKD. The CDR3 consists of 18 residues. The V gene end was trimmed by 4 bases and the J gene end by 0 bases; junction bases not matched to a gene: 7. CDR3 sequence reads: CATSEPDRGLSNTGELFF. CDR3 nucleotide sequence: TGTGCCACCAGTGAGCCTGACAGGGGGCTTTCGAACACCGGGGAGCTGTTTTTT.

The chain employs TRBV2 and TRBJ1-6, with TRBD1 matching over 7 bases. Germline assignment: CDR1 SNHLY and CDR2 FYNNEI. The CDR3 length is 15 residues. Losses at the gene ends were 1 base for V and 3 bases for J; bases not matched to a gene: 0. The chain's CDR3 is CASSEGDSYNSPLHF. The CDR3 DNA follows: TGTGCCAGCAGTGAAGGGGACAGCTATAATTCACCCCTCCACTTT.

The chain is built from TRBV10-3 and TRBJ1-3; D ambiguous. CDR1 is ENHRY, CDR2 SYGVKD, per germline. The V gene lost 4 bases and the J gene lost 8 bases, with 9 bases spanning the gap. The CDR3 consists of 12 residues. The CDR3 sequence: CAISARADTIYF. The DNA for the CDR3 is TGTGCCATCAGTGCTCGAGCCGACACCATATATTTT.

This clonotype was observed at least ten times. This chain links TRBV12-3 or TRBV12-4 with TRBJ1-5; tentatively, D is TRBD1 (5 bases). Trimming left V 3 bases short and J 2 bases short, with 14 bases between. This CDR3 region has 16 residues. CDR3 residues: CASSFWVGGGNQPQHF. The CDR3 nucleotides are TGTGCCAGCAGTTTTTGGGTAGGAGGGGGCAATCAGCCCCAGCATTTT.

This clonotype showed up many times. The V and J genes are TRBV20-1 and TRBJ1-5; TRBD1 might be the D (5 bases). This CDR3 is built from 14 residues. V gave up 3 bases and J gave up 5 bases, with 14 bases separating them. Per germline, CDR1 DFQATT and CDR2 SNEGSKA (reference sequence). This chain's CDR3 is CSASIPSTDQPQHF. The CDR3 nucleotides are TGCAGTGCTAGTATACCATCGACAGATCAGCCCCAGCATTTT.

This clonotype has ten or more counts. The chain employs TRBV11-2 and TRBJ2-5; unclear D gene. There are 13 residues in the CDR3. Trimming cost V 3 bases and J 6 bases, with 11 bases left between them. The germline gives CDR1 SGHAT, CDR2 FQNNGV. CDR3 protein: CASSLLGLQTQYF. CDR3 sequence (DNA): TGTGCCAGCAGCTTGCTGGGGTTGCAGACCCAGTACTTC. The full variable domain, its missing parts supplied by reference TRBV11-2 and TRBJ2-5, is EAGVAQSPRYKIIEKRQSVAFWCNPISGHATLYWYQQILGQGPKLLIQFQNNGVVDDSQLPKDRFSAERLKGVDSTLKIQPAKLEDSAVYLCASSLLGLQTQYFGPGTRLLVL.

This clonotype appeared many times. This chain uses TRBV6-2 or TRBV6-3 with TRBJ2-7; D unclear. Germline assignment: CDR1 MNHEY and CDR2 SVGEGT. The CDR3 contains 14 residues. The ends were cut back, 2 bases at V and 6 bases at J, with 14 bases in the middle. CDR3 sequence reads: CASSYTEISGEQYF. CDR3 DNA: TGTGCCAGCAGTTACACTGAGATTTCGGGCGAGCAGTACTTC.

This clonotype was seen repeatedly, ten times or more. The chain carries TRBV12-3 or TRBV12-4 and TRBJ2-7, with TRBD1 matching 7 bases. V lost 3 bases, J lost 2 bases, and 1 base stayed unmatched. The CDR3 is 13 residues long. Here the CDR3 DNA reads TGTGCCAGCAGTTTGGACAGGCCCTACGAGCAGTACTTC. Its protein product is CASSLDRPYEQYF.

Turning to this clonotype: This may be a read error, as it is one base from a much larger clone. This chain connects TRBV11-2 to TRBJ2-4; the match to TRBD2 covers 8 bases. Germline V lookup: CDR1 SGHAT, CDR2 FQNNGV. The CDR3 spans 19 residues. As DNA, the CDR3 is TGTGTCAGCAGCCCAGGCCCGGGACTAGGGTTACGGACCAAAAACATTCAGTACTTC. It is translated as CVSSPGPGLGLRTKNIQYF.

Of note for this clonotype: At one boundary the junction diverges from the germline segment, which might be a read error. This chain links TRBV7-3 with TRBJ1-1; a possible D gene is TRBD1 (6 bases). CDR3 length: 12 residues. Germline V lookup: CDR1 SGHTA, CDR2 FQGTGA. CDR3 DNA sequence: TGTGCCAGTAGCCGGGGGGACACTGAAGTTTTCTTT. It codes for CASSRGDTEVFF.

This chain joins TRBV28 and TRBJ1-1; D not resolved. CDR3 size: 14 residues. Germline CDR1 is MDHEN and CDR2 is SYDVKM. The V end lost 2 bases, the J end lost 6 bases, and 13 bases lay between the germline ends. CDR3 amino acids: CASSLTFSRPEAFF. DNA of the CDR3: TGTGCCAGCAGTTTAACCTTTAGTCGGCCTGAAGCTTTCTTT.

This chain uses TRBV6-2 or TRBV6-3 with TRBJ2-5, with 7 bases fitting TRBD1. This CDR3 spans 15 amino acids. V lost 2 bases to trimming and J lost 4 bases; unmatched junction nucleotides: 7. Germline V CDR1 and CDR2: MNHEY, SVGEGT. The CDR3 DNA sequence: TGTGCCAGCAGTTACCCCGGGACAGTCTCAGAGACCCAGTACTTC. Protein sequence: CASSYPGTVSETQYF.

This clonotype was counted many times. The chain links TRBV25-1 to TRBJ2-2; D unclear. The CDR3 loop spans 12 amino acids. Trimming stripped 6 bases from V and 2 bases from J, with 4 bases between. Germline CDR1 and CDR2: MGHDK and SYGVNS. CDR3 protein: CASRPNTGELFF. CDR3 DNA: TGTGCCAGCAGACCTAACACCGGGGAGCTGTTTTTT.

This clonotype has a count of ten or more. The rearrangement joins TRBV6-2 or TRBV6-3 to TRBJ2-7; 10 bases align to TRBD1. CDR1 and CDR2 from the germline V gene are MNHEY and SVGEGT. The CDR3 runs 16 residues. The junction had 5 bases not matched to a gene; V was cut back by 0 bases and J by 3 bases. The CDR3 DNA follows: TGTGCCAGCAGTTACTCTCGGGACAGGGGAATCTACGAGCAGTACTTC. It encodes CASSYSRDRGIYEQYF.

This sequence joins TRBV6-5 and TRBJ2-7; 7 positions match TRBD2. The CDR3 consists of 14 residues. Germline lookup yields CDR1 MNHEY and CDR2 SVGAGI. V lost 2 bases to trimming and J lost 3 bases; unmatched junction nucleotides: 4. CDR3 amino acids: CASSYGGGVYEQYF. For the CDR3, the DNA is TGTGCCAGCAGTTACGGCGGGGGAGTCTACGAGCAGTACTTC.